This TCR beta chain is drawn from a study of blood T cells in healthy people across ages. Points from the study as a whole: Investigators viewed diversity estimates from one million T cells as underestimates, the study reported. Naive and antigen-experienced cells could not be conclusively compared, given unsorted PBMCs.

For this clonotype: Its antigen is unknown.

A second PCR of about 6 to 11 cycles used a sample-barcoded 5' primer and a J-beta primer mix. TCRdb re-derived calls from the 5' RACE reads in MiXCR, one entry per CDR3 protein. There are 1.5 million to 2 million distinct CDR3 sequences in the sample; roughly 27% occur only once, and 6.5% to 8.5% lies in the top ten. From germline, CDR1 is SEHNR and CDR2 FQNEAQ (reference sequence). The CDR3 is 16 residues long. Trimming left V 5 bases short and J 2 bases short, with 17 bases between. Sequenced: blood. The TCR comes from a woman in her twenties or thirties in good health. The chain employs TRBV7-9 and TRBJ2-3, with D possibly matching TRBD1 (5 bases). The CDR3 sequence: CASSPKEGVYTDTQYF. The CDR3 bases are TGTGCCAGCAGCCCGAAGGAAGGGGTCTACACAGATACGCAGTATTTT.